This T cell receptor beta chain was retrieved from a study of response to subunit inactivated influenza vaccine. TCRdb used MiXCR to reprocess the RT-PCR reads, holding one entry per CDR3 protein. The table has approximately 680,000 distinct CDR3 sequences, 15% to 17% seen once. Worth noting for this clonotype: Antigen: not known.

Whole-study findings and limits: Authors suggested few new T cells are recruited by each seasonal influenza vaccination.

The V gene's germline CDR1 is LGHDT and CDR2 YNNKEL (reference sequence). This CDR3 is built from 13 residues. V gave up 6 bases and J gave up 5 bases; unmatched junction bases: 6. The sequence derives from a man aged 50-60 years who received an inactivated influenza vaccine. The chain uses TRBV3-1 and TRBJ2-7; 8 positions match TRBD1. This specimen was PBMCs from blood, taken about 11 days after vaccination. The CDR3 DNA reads TGTGCCAGCAGTGCAGGGGGCCTGAACGAGCAGTACTTC. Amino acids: CASSAGGLNEQYF.